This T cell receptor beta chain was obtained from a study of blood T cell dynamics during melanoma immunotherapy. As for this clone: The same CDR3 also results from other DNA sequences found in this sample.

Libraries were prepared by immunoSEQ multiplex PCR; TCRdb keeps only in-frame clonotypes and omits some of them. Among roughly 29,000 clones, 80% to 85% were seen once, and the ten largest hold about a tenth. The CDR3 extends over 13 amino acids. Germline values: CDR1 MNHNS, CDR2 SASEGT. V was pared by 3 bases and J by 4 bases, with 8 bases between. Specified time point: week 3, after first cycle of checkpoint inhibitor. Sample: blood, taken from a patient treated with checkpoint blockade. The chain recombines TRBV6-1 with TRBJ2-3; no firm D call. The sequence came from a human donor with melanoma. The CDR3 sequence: CASSELTADTQYF. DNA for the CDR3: TGTGCCAGCAGTGAGCTTACAGCAGATACGCAGTATTTT.